This TCR beta chain was sequenced during a study of blood T cell repertoires in COVID-19. Study at large: Both acute and convalescent COVID-19 samples were obtained from the United States, Italy and Spain. Sample material is recorded as cDNA or gDNA derived from T cells, B-cell-depleted T cells, or PBMCs.

The CDR3 extends over 16 amino acids. V lost 3 bases, J lost 4 bases, and 11 bases stayed unmatched. Germline loops: CDR1 LNHDA, CDR2 SQIVND (reference sequence). The table came from immunoSEQ multiplex PCR; TCRdb's copy has only in-frame clones and leaves some out. The profile covers 65,000 to 95,000 clones, with nearly 90% appearing a single time and about 9.1% taken by the ten largest. This receptor was taken from a man older than 75 with acute or convalescent COVID-19. Material for sequencing was peripheral blood. V gene TRBV19 combines with J gene TRBJ1-1, with TRBD1 matching 7 bases. The CDR3 DNA sequence: TGTGCCAGTAGTATTGGGTCAGGGGGTTCGGGCACTGAAGCTTTCTTT. Its protein is CASSIGSGGSGTEAFF.